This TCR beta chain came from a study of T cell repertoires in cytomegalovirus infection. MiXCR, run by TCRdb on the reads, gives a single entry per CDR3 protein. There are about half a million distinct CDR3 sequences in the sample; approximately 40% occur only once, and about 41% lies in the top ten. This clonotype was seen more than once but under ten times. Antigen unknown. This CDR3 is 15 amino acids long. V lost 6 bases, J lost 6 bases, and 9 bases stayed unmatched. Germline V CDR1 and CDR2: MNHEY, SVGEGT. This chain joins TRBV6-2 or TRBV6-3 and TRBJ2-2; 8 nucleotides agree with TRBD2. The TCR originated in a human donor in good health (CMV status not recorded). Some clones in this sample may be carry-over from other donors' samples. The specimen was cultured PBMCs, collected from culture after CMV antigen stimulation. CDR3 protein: CASRWGLGDAGELFF. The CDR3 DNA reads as TGTGCCAGCAGGTGGGGACTAGGTGACGCCGGGGAGCTGTTTTTT.